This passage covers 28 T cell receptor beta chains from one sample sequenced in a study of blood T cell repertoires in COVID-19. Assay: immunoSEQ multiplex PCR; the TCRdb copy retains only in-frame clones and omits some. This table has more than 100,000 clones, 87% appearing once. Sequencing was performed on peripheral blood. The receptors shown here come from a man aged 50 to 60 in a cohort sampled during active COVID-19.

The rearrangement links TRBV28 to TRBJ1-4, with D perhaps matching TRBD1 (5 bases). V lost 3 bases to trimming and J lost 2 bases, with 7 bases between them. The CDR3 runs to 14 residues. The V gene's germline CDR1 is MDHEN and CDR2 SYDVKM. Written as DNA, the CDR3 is TGTGCCAGCAGTTTGGAGGGGACTAATGAAAAACTGTTTTTT. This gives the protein CASSLEGTNEKLFF.

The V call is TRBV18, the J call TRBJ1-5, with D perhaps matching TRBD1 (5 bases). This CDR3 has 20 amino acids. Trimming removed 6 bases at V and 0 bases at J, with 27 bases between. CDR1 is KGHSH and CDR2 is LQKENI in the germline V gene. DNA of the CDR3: TGTGCCAGCTCGTACCGTCAGAGGTACGGTTGGGGGGATAGCAATCAGCCCCAGCATTTT. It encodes CASSYRQRYGWGDSNQPQHF.

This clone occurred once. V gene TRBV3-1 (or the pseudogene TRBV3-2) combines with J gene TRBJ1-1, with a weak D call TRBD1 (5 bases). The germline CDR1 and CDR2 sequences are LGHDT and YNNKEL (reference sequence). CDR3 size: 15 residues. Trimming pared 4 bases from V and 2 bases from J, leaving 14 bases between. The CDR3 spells CASSRWTGGNTEAFF. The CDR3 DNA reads TGTGCCAGCAGCCGTTGGACGGGGGGTAACACTGAAGCTTTCTTT.

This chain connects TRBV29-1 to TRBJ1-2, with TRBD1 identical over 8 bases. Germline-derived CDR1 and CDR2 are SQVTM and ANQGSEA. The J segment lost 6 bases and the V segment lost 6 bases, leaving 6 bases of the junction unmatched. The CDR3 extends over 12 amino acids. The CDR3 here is CSVASTGDGYTF. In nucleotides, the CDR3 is TGCAGCGTCGCGTCGACAGGGGATGGCTACACCTTC. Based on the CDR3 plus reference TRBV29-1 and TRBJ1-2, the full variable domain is SAVISQKPSRDICQRGTSLTIQCQVDSQVTMMFWYRQQPGQSLTLIATANQGSEATYESGFVIDKFPISRPNLTFSTLTVSNMSPEDSSIYLCSVASTGDGYTFGSGTRLTVV.

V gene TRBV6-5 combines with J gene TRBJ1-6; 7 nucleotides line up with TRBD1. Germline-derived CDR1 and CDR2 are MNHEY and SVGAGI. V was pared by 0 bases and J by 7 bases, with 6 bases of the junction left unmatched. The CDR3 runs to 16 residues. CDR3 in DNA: TGTGCCAGCAGTTACTCGAGGGACAGTATGAATTCACCCCTCCACTTT. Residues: CASSYSRDSMNSPLHF.

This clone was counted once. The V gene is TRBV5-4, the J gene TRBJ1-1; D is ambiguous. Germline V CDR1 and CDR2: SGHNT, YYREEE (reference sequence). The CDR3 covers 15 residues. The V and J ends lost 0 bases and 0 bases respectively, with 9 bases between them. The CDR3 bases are TGTGCCAGCAGCTTGGGTCGACAACTGAACACTGAAGCTTTCTTT. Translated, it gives CASSLGRQLNTEAFF. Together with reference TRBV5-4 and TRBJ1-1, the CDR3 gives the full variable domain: ETGVTQSPTHLIKTRGQQVTLRCSSQSGHNTVSWYQQALGQGPQFIFQYYREEENGRGNFPPRFSGLQFPNYSSELNVNALELDDSALYLCASSLGRQLNTEAFFGQGTRLTVV.

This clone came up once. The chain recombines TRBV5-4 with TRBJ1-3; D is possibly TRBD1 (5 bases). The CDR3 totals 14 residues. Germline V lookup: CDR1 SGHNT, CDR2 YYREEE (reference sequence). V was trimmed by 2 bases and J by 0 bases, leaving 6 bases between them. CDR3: CASSFTGSGNTIYF. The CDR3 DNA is TGTGCCAGCAGCTTCACAGGCTCTGGAAACACCATATATTTT.

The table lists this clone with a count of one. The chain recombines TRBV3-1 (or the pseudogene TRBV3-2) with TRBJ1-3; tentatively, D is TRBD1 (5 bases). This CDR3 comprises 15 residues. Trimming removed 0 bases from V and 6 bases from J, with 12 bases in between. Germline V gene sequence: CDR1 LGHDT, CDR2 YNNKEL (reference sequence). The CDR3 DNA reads TGTGCCAGCAGCCAAGAATCGACAGTCTTAAACACCATATATTTT. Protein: CASSQESTVLNTIYF.

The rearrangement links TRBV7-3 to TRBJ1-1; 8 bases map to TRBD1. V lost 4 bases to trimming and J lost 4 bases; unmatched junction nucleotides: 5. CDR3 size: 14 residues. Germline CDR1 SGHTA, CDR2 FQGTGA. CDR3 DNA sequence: TGTGCCAGCAGCTCACAGGGGGGTATCACTGAAGCTTTCTTT. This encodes CASSSQGGITEAFF.

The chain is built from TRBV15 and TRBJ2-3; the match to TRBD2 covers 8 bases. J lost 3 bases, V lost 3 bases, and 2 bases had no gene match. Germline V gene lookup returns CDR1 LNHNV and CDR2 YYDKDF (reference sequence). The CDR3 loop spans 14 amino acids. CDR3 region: CATSRGTRTDTQYF. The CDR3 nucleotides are TGTGCCACCAGCAGGGGGACTAGGACAGATACGCAGTATTTT.

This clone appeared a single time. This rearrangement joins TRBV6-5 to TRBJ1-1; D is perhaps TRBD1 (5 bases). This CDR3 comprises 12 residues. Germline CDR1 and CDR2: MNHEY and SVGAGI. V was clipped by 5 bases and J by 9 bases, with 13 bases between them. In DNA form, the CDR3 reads TGTGCCAGCAGTCGCCAGGGCAGCCAAGCTTTCTTT. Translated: CASSRQGSQAFF.

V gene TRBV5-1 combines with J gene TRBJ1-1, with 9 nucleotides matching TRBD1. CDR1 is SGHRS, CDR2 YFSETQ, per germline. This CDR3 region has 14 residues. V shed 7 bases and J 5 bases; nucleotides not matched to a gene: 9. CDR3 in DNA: TGCGCCAGCGGTACAGGGGGCGCGGGGACTGAAGCTTTCTTT. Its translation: CASGTGGAGTEAFF.

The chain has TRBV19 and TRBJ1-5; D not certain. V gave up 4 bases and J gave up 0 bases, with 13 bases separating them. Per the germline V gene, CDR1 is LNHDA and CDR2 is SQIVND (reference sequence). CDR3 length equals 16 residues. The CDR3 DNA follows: TGTGCCAGTAGTACAGACGGAGGATATAGCAATCAGCCCCAGCATTTT. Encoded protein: CASSTDGGYSNQPQHF.

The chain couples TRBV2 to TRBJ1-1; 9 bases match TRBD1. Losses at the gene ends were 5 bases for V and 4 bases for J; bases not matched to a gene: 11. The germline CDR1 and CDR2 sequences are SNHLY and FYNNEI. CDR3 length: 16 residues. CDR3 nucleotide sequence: TGTGCCAGCAGTATCGGCCGAGGACAGGGGACCACTGAAGCTTTCTTT. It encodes CASSIGRGQGTTEAFF.

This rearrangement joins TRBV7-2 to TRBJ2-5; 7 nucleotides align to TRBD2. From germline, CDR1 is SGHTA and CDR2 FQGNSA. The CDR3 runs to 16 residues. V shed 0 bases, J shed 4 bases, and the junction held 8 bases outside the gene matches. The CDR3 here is CASSLASAGDGETQYF. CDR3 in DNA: TGTGCCAGCAGCTTAGCTTCGGCGGGGGATGGAGAGACCCAGTACTTC.

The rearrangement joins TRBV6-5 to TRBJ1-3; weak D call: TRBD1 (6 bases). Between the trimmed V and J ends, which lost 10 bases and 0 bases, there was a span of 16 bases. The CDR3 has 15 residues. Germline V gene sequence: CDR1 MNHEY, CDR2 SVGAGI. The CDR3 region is CATQTRGYSGNTIYF. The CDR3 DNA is TGTGCCACCCAAACTAGGGGGTACTCTGGAAACACCATATATTTT.

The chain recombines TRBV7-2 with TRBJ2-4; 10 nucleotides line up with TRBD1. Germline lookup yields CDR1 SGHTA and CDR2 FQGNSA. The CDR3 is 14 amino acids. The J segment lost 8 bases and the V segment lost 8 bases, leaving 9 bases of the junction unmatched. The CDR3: CASAGDRGQDIQYF. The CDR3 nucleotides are TGTGCCAGCGCGGGTGACAGGGGGCAAGACATTCAGTACTTC. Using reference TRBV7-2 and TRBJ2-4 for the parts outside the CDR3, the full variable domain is GAGVSQSPSNKVTEKGKDVELRCDPISGHTALYWYRQSLGQGLEFLIYFQGNSAPDKSGLPSDRFSAERTGGSVSTLTIQRTQQEDSAVYLCASAGDRGQDIQYFGAGTRLSVL.

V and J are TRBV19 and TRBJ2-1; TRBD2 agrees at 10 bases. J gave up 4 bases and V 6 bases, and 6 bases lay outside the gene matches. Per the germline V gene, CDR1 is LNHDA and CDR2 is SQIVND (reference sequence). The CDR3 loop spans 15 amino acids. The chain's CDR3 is CASRPLAGSYNEQFF. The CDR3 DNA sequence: TGTGCCAGTAGACCACTAGCGGGGTCTTACAATGAGCAGTTCTTC.

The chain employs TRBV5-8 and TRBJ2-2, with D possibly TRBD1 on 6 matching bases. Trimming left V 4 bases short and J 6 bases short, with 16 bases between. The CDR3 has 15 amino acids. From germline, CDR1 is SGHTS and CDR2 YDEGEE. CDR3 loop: CASSQGLIGAGELFF. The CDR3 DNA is TGTGCCAGCAGCCAGGGGCTAATCGGTGCCGGGGAGCTGTTTTTT. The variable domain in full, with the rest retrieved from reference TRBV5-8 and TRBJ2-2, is EAGVTQSPTHLIKTRGQQATLRCSPISGHTSVYWYQQALGLGLQFLLWYDEGEERNRGNFPPRFSGRQFPNYSSELNVNALELEDSALYLCASSQGLIGAGELFFGEGSRLTVL.

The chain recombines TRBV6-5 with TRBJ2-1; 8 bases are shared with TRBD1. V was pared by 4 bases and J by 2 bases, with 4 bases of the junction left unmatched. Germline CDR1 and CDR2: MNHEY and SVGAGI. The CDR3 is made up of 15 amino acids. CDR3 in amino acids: CASSFARGPYNEQFF. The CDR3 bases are TGTGCCAGCAGTTTCGCCAGGGGGCCCTACAATGAGCAGTTCTTC.

CDR3 bases: TGTGCCAGCAGCCCTCGAACAGGGGCTGGAAACACCATATATTTT. This gives the protein CASSPRTGAGNTIYF. The J gene is TRBJ1-3, the V gene TRBV3-1 (or the pseudogene TRBV3-2); 7 nucleotides align to TRBD1. The CDR3 is made up of 15 amino acids. Trimming took 4 bases from V and 2 from J; bases not matched to a gene: 5. Germline CDR1 LGHDT, CDR2 YNNKEL (reference sequence).

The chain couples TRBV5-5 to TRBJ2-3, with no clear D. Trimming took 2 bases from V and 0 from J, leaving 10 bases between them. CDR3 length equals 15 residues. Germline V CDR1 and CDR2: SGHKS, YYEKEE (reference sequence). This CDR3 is CASSLSVTSTDTQYF. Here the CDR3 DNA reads TGTGCCAGCAGCTTATCGGTAACTAGCACAGATACGCAGTATTTT. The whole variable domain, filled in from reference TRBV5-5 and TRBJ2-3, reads DAGVTQSPTHLIKTRGQQVTLRCSPISGHKSVSWYQQVLGQGPQFIFQYYEKEERGRGNFPDRFSARQFPNYSSELNVNALLLGDSALYLCASSLSVTSTDTQYFGPGTRLTVL.

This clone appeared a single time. CDR3 sequence reads: CASSLGPQGQPQHF. CDR3 DNA sequence: TGTGCCAGCAGCTTGGGACCCCAGGGTCAGCCCCAGCATTTT. This chain links TRBV5-5 with TRBJ1-5, with D perhaps TRBD1 (5 bases). The V end was cut by 0 bases, the J end by 6 bases, with 10 bases between. The V gene's germline CDR1 is SGHKS and CDR2 YYEKEE (reference sequence). This CDR3 region has 14 residues.

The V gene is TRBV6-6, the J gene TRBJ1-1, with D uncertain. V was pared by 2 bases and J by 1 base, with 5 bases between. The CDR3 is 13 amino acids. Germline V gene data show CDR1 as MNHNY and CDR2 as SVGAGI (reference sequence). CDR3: CASSYVSNTEAFF. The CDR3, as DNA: TGTGCCAGCAGTTACGTCTCGAACACTGAAGCTTTCTTT.

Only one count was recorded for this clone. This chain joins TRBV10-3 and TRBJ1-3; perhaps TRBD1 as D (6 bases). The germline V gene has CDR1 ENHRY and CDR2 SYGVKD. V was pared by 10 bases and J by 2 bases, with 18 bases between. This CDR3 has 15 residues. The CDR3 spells CATRGAGWTGNTIYF. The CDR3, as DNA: TGTGCCACTCGGGGGGCAGGGTGGACTGGAAACACCATATATTTT.

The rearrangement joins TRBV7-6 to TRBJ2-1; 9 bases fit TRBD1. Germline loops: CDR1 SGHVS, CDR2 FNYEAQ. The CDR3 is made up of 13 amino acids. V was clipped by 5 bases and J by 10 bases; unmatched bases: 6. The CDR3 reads CASSSGTGKEQFF. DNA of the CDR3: TGTGCCAGCAGCAGCGGGACAGGGAAAGAGCAGTTCTTC.

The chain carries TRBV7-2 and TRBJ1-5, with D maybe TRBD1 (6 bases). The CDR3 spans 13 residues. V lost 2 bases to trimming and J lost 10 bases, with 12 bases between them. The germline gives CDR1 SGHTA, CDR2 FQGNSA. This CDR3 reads CASSLKGDLPQHF. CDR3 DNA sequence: TGTGCCAGCAGCTTAAAGGGGGACCTACCCCAGCATTTT.

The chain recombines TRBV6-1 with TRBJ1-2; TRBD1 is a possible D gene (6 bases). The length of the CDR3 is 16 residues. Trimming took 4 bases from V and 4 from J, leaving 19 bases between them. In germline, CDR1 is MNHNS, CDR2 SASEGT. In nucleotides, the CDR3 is TGTGCCAGCAGTGGGGTCCGGGGCCGGGGGGCCTATGGCTACACCTTC. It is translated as CASSGVRGRGAYGYTF.